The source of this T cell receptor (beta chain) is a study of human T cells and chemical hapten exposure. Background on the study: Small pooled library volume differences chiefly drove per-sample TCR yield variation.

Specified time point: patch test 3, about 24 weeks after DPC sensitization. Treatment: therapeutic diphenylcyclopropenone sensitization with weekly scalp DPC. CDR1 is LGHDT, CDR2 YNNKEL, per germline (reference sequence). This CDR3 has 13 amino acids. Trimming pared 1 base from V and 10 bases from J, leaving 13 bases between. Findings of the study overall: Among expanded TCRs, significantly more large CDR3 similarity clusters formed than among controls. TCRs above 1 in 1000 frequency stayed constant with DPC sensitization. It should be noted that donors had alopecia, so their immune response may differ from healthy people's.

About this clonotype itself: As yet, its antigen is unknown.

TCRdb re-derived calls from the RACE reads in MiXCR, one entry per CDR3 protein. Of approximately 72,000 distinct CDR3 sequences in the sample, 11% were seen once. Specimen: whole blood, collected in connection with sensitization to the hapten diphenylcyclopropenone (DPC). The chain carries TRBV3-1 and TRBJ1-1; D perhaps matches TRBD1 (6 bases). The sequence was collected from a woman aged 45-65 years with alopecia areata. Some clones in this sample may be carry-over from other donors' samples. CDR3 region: CASSQGGASGAFF. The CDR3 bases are TGTGCCAGCAGCCAAGGGGGGGCATCCGGAGCTTTCTTT.